Listed below are T cell receptor beta chains from one sample, sequenced in a study of neoadjuvant anti-PD-1 for oral cavity cancer. The table came from immunoSEQ multiplex PCR; TCRdb's copy has only in-frame clones and leaves some out. The profile shows several thousand clones, about 60% of them singletons. The starting material was tumor tissue, obtained before nivolumab (anti-PD-1) treatment. Receptors originate from a person between 40 and 79 years old with oral cavity squamous cell carcinoma. CDR3s include the opening cysteine and the closing phenylalanine or tryptophan. D genes are given only for firm matches. Not all rows give a size; the values are once, few, many and, for expanded clones, a class.

TRBV5-6,.,TRBJ2-7,once,TGTGCCAGCAGCGCCGGATTAAGCTCCTACGAGCAGTACTTC,CASSAGLSSYEQYF
TRBV5-1,TRBD1,TRBJ1-1,once,TGCGCCAGCAGGGGACAGACCGCGAACACTGAAGCTTTCTTT,CASRGQTANTEAFF
TRBV27,TRBD1,TRBJ1-1,.,TGTGCCAGCAGGTTACAGGGGTGGACTGAAGCTTTCTTT,CASRLQGWTEAFF
TRBV5-4,.,TRBJ2-1,.,TGTGCCAGCAGCTGGGAGAGACGGCAGCAGTTCTTC,CASSWERRQQFF
TRBV14,.,TRBJ1-1,.,TGTGCCAGCAGCCGGAGAGAGGCAAGTGAAGCTTTCTTT,CASSRREASEAFF
TRBV28,.,TRBJ1-2,.,TGTGCCAGCAGACCACCCGGACAGCTCACCGGCTACACCTTC,CASRPPGQLTGYTF
TRBV2,TRBD1,TRBJ2-7,.,TGTGCCAGCAGTGAAATTAGAGGGACAGGGCGTTACGAGCAGTACTTC,CASSEIRGTGRYEQYF
TRBV5-1,.,TRBJ2-7,.,TGCGCCAGCAGCTTTGACAGGCACTACGAGCAGTACTTC,CASSFDRHYEQYF
TRBV30,TRBD2,TRBJ2-3,.,TGTGCCTGGAGTAAAGGCGCTAGCGGGGGCACAGATACGCAGTATTTT,CAWSKGASGGTDTQYF
TRBV10-3,.,TRBJ1-1,.,TGTGCCGCTTCCGGCAATGAACAGGCTGCTGAAGCTTTCTTT,CAASGNEQAAEAFF
TRBV29-1,.,TRBJ1-1,.,TGCAGCGTCCGGACGGGGAACACTGAAGCTTTCTTT,CSVRTGNTEAFF
TRBV4-2,TRBD2,TRBJ2-1,.,TGTGCCAGCAGCCTCGAAGATAGCGGGAGGGCCGGGTCCTACAATGAGCAGTTCTTC,CASSLEDSGRAGSYNEQFF
TRBV5-1,.,TRBJ1-1,.,TGCGCCAGCTCCGCCATAACGGAAAGTGAAGCTTTCTTT,CASSAITESEAFF
TRBV6-5,TRBD2,TRBJ2-1,.,TGTGCCAGCAGTTACGACGACGGGGGGGTAGGTGAGCAGTTCTTC,CASSYDDGGVGEQFF
TRBV7-9,.,TRBJ1-2,.,TGTGCCAGCAGCTTAGTTTCCAGGGTATGGGGCTACACCTTC,CASSLVSRVWGYTF
TRBV5-1,.,TRBJ2-7,.,TGCGCCAGCAGCTTGCAGGAAACCTACGAGCAGTACTTC,CASSLQETYEQYF
TRBV27,.,TRBJ2-6,.,TGTGCCAGCAAACGGGAATCTGGGGCCAACGTCCTGACTTTC,CASKRESGANVLTF
TRBV7-8,.,TRBJ2-2,.,TGTGCCTGCGTCGGGATCCGCACCGGGGAGCTGTTTTTT,CACVGIRTGELFF
TRBV30,TRBD2,TRBJ2-3,.,TGTGGCCTCGGGAGCGGGACTGATACGCAGTATTTT,CGLGSGTDTQYF
TRBV12-5,TRBD1,TRBJ2-7,few,TGTGCTAGTGGTTCCCCCGGGACAGGGATCCACGAGCAGTACTTC,CASGSPGTGIHEQYF
TRBV5-6,TRBD2,TRBJ2-1,few,TGTGCCAGCAGCCGAAGACTAGCAGGTGAGCAGTTCTTC,CASSRRLAGEQFF
TRBV18,.,TRBJ1-1,.,TGTGCCAGCTCACCAGCTCAGGGAGGGAACACTGAAGCTTTCTTT,CASSPAQGGNTEAFF
TRBV7-2,.,TRBJ2-7,.,TGTGCCAGCAGCGCGGTAGGCGGCTCCTACGAGCAGTACTTC,CASSAVGGSYEQYF
TRBV19,.,TRBJ1-5,few,TGTGCCAGTAGTATGGCAGGGGATCTCAATCAGCCCCAGCATTTT,CASSMAGDLNQPQHF
TRBV7-9,.,TRBJ2-7,.,TGTGCCAGCAGCTTACCCGGGCCTTCCTACGAGCAGTACTTC,CASSLPGPSYEQYF
TRBV2,.,TRBJ2-5,.,TGTGCCAGCAGTGAACTCGAGTACGAGACCCAGTACTTC,CASSELEYETQYF
TRBV10-1,.,TRBJ1-1,.,TGCGCCAGCAGTCCCCCGGGCATAATGAATAACACTGAAGCTTTCTTT,CASSPPGIMNNTEAFF
TRBV20-1,.,TRBJ2-5,.,TGCAGTGCAGCGCAGGAGACCCAGTACTTC,CSAAQETQYF